The 3 T cell receptor beta chains given below trace back to one sample, sequenced in a study of CD8+ T cells in alopecia areata. The sequencing template was cDNA reverse transcribed from extracted RNA. Clones were read by immunoSEQ multiplex PCR, and TCRdb kept only the in-frame ones, dropping some. The sample includes 2,500 to 3,000 clones, none of them occurring once. The sequencing input was lesional skin. These receptors were obtained from a C3H/HeJ mouse with alopecia areata. MHC haplotype of the strain: H2-k.

This clone was recorded many times. Genes and germline come from the mouse. The read ends 4 residues early relative to the CDR3; the germline J gene fills the gap. The chain employs TRBV13-2 and TRBJ1-2; 9 bases match TRBD1. Germline V CDR1 and CDR2: NNHNN, SYGAGS (reference sequence). The ends lost 2 bases at V and 0 bases at J; junction bases unmatched: 2. CDR3 length equals 15 residues. CDR3 loop: CASGERDRANSDYTF. CDR3 DNA, as far as it was read: TGTGCCAGCGGTGAACGGGACAGGGCAAACTCC.

There are many counts of this clone. The genes are named according to mouse. The sequenced fragment ends 4 residues before the CDR3 boundary, so the rest is inferred from the germline J gene. The chain is built from TRBV29 and TRBJ2-4, with 10 bases that match TRBD2. Germline values: CDR1 MSHET, CDR2 SYDVDS. Trimming removed 4 bases from V and 3 bases from J; junction bases left unmatched: 4. The length of the CDR3 is 15 residues. The chain's CDR3 is CASSYWGGGQNTLYF. The sequenced part of the CDR3 DNA is TGTGCTAGCAGTTACTGGGGGGGTGGGCAAAAC.

This clone was recorded at least ten times. The translated DNA and TCRdb's protein are not identical at residue 11; the protein here was translated from the DNA. Here the gene names and germline are mouse. The missing CDR3 end, 3 residues past where the read stops, is filled in from the germline J gene. This chain connects TRBV5 to TRBJ1-3, with TRBD1 identical over 8 bases. The CDR3 loop spans 14 amino acids. In germline, CDR1 is LGHNA, CDR2 YNLKQL (reference sequence). V shed 4 bases, J shed 2 bases, and the junction held 1 base outside the gene matches. This chain's CDR3 is CASSPQGAGNTLYF. The part of the CDR3 DNA that was read is TGTGCCAGCAGCCCACAGGGGGCTGGAAATACG.